The 13 T cell receptor beta chains in this list originate from one sample, sequenced in a study of blood T cell repertoires in COVID-19. Sequencing was performed with immunoSEQ multiplex PCR; in TCRdb, only in-frame clones are kept and a portion is missing. Among more than 110,000 clones listed, more than 75% were seen once. The source material was peripheral blood. The receptors here all came from a human donor in a cohort sampled during active COVID-19.

This clone has a single count. The CDR3 region has the DNA TGTGCCAGCAGCCACCCCCGGGACAGGGTTAGCGGGGAGCTGTTTTTT. Translated: CASSHPRDRVSGELFF. The gene calls are TRBV11-1 and TRBJ2-2; 9 bases are shared with TRBD1. Looked up from germline, CDR1 is SGHAT and CDR2 is FQDESV (reference sequence). V dropped 5 bases and J dropped 7; count of bases not matched to a gene: 11. This CDR3 comprises 16 residues.

The chain is built from TRBV6-5 and TRBJ2-2, with a weak D call TRBD2 (5 bases). The germline V and J ends were trimmed by 6 bases and 2 bases, with 13 bases remaining between them. Germline V gene lookup returns CDR1 MNHEY and CDR2 SVGAGI. The length of the CDR3 is 15 residues. CDR3 sequence (DNA): TGTGCCAGCAGATTAGACGGGATTAACACCGGGGAGCTGTTTTTT. Its translation is CASRLDGINTGELFF.

V is TRBV27 and J is TRBJ2-5; D call uncertain. The CDR3 is made up of 13 amino acids. V gave up 2 bases and J gave up 6 bases, with 10 bases separating them. Germline V CDR1 and CDR2: MNHEY, SMNVEV (reference sequence). The CDR3 DNA follows: TGTGCCAGCAGTTTAGGTACTCTACAGACCCAGTACTTC. Its protein is CASSLGTLQTQYF.

This clone showed up just once. The chain employs TRBV5-6 and TRBJ2-7; 7 bases map to TRBD1. The germline gives CDR1 SGHDT, CDR2 YYEEEE. This CDR3 comprises 13 residues. With V trimmed by 2 bases and J by 6 bases, 5 bases remained unmatched. The CDR3 loop is CASSFEGAPEQYF. The CDR3 DNA follows: TGTGCCAGCAGCTTCGAGGGGGCCCCCGAGCAGTACTTC.

V usage is TRBV28 and J usage is TRBJ1-5; no clear D gene. V lost 2 bases and J 7 bases, leaving 15 bases between the germline ends. This CDR3 is 15 amino acids long. Germline loops: CDR1 MDHEN, CDR2 SYDVKM. In DNA, the CDR3 is TGTGCCAGCAGTTTACCCAGCGGGGTCAGGCAGCCCCAGCATTTT. Translation: CASSLPSGVRQPQHF.

There are many counts of this clone. The chain links TRBV18 to TRBJ2-5; 10 bases are shared with TRBD2. The CDR3 totals 15 residues. CDR1 KGHSH and CDR2 LQKENI come from the germline V gene. With V trimmed by 2 bases and J by 1 base, 1 base remained unmatched. CDR3: CASSPASGGQETQYF. CDR3 in DNA: TGTGCCAGCTCACCAGCTAGCGGGGGCCAAGAGACCCAGTACTTC. The full variable domain, its missing parts supplied by reference TRBV18 and TRBJ2-5, is NAGVMQNPRHLVRRRGQEARLRCSPMKGHSHVYWYRQLPEEGLKFMVYLQKENIIDESGMPKERFSAEFPKEGPSILRIQQVVRGDSAAYFCASSPASGGQETQYFGPGTRLLVL.

The CDR3 DNA sequence: TGCGCCAGCAGCTTGGCTTCCCCTAGCACAGATACGCAGTATTTT. The encoded protein is CASSLASPSTDTQYF. The chain recombines TRBV5-1 with TRBJ2-3; D is unresolved. Looked up from germline, CDR1 is SGHRS and CDR2 is YFSETQ. This CDR3 is built from 15 residues. V was shortened by 0 bases and J by 0 bases, with 8 bases between the two germline ends. Full variable domain (missing parts from reference TRBV5-1 and TRBJ2-3): KAGVTQTPRYLIKTRGQQVTLSCSPISGHRSVSWYQQTPGQGLQFLFEYFSETQRNKGNFPGRFSGRQFSNSRSEMNVSTLELGDSALYLCASSLASPSTDTQYFGPGTRLTVL.

V is TRBV5-6 and J is TRBJ2-5; D is possibly TRBD1 (6 bases). CDR1 is SGHDT, CDR2 YYEEEE, per germline. The CDR3 totals 11 residues. This CDR3 reads CGGGGQETQYF. The CDR3 region has the DNA TGTGGAGGGGGTGGCCAAGAGACCCAGTACTTC.

This clone has a single count. The gene calls are TRBV18 and TRBJ2-2; D perhaps matches TRBD2 (6 bases). Germline V gives CDR1 KGHSH, CDR2 LQKENI. Trimming removed 2 bases at V and 5 bases at J, with 9 bases between. The CDR3 runs to 14 residues. The DNA of the CDR3 is TGTGCCAGCTCACCAAGGCGGGAAACCGGGGAGCTGTTTTTT. Translation: CASSPRRETGELFF.

The V call is TRBV5-1, the J call TRBJ2-7, with D unclear. Germline values: CDR1 SGHRS, CDR2 YFSETQ. The CDR3 is 11 amino acids. The V end lost 3 bases, the J end lost 3 bases, and 4 bases lay between the germline ends. The CDR3: CASSSNYEQYF. The CDR3 DNA reads as TGCGCCAGCAGCTCAAACTACGAGCAGTACTTC.

The chain links TRBV7-9 to TRBJ2-1; D remains ambiguous. The CDR3 runs to 13 residues. V lost 2 bases and J lost 8, with 10 bases in between. Germline lookup yields CDR1 SEHNR and CDR2 FQNEAQ (reference sequence). The CDR3 DNA reads TGTGCCAGCAGCTTATTCAAAGCCGATGAGCAGTTCTTC. Translation: CASSLFKADEQFF.

The CDR3 coding sequence is TGTGCCAGCAGGACCGGGACAGGGGAAGAGACCCAGTACTTC. As protein: CASRTGTGEETQYF. The V call is TRBV2, the J call TRBJ2-5, with 10 positions matching TRBD1. Trimming at V came to 6 bases and at J to 3 bases, leaving 4 bases not matched to a gene. Germline V CDR1 and CDR2: SNHLY, FYNNEI. CDR3 length: 14 residues.

The chain couples TRBV7-9 to TRBJ2-3; D remains ambiguous. The CDR3 extends over 14 amino acids. V gave up 7 bases and J gave up 3 bases, with 14 bases separating them. In germline, CDR1 is SEHNR, CDR2 FQNEAQ (reference sequence). CDR3 nucleotide sequence: TGTGCCAGCACCCCGGAGACCCGGACAGATACGCAGTATTTT. Translating it yields CASTPETRTDTQYF.